The clone carrying this T cell receptor (beta chain) has a handful of counts. This specimen comes from a study of early T cells in non-severe SARS-CoV-2 infection. Study overall: Sequencing of bulk RNA from unsorted whole blood was done, without chain pairing.

CDR1 is LGHNA and CDR2 is YSLEER in the germline V gene. V was pared by 1 base and J by 5 bases, with 8 bases between. CDR3 length equals 13 residues. The protocol attached unique molecular identifiers to individual cDNA molecules. A single record per CDR3 protein comes from TCRdb applying MiXCR to the 5' RACE reads. The sample lists about 80,000 distinct CDR3 sequences, around 14% seen once, with approximately 10% in the top ten. The sequencing input was whole blood. This TCR was sampled from an adult who was a healthcare worker with PCR-confirmed SARS-CoV-2 infection or an uninfected control (not recorded which). The chain carries TRBV4-3 and TRBJ2-5, with D perhaps TRBD2 (5 bases). CDR3 bases: TGCGCCAGCAGCCAAGTACGGGGTGAGACCCAGTACTTC. It is translated as CASSQVRGETQYF.